This is a list of T cell receptor beta chains from one sample in a study of tumor and adjacent non-tumor tissue in lung cancer. TCRdb called the multiplex PCR reads again in MiXCR, with one record for every CDR3 protein. The top ten clones hold about 27% of a sample with almost 75,000 distinct CDR3 sequences, around two thirds of them seen once. Sequenced: distant non-tumor lung tissue. The receptors were gathered from a woman aged 45-60 years with non-small cell lung cancer. CDR3s include the opening cysteine and the closing phenylalanine or tryptophan. Fields, in order: V gene, J gene, clone size, D gene, CDR3 DNA, CDR3 protein. A D gene is named only where the DNA matches it firmly. Not every row has a clone size; where given, it reads once, few, many or a size class.

TRBV12-3/TRBV12-4,TRBJ1-6,many,.,TGTGCCAGCAGTTTAGGGGCCGGACAGACCTATAATTCACCCCTCCACTTT,CASSLGAGQTYNSPLHF
TRBV11-2,TRBJ2-2,.,.,TGTGCCAGCAGCTTATTGATATCTCTTATAGGCGGGAAGCTGTTTTTC,CASSLLISLIGGKLFF
TRBV11-3,TRBJ2-3,.,.,TGTGCCAATAGCCGCCGGGGCATAGATACGCAGTATTTT,CANSRRGIDTQYF
TRBV4-1,TRBJ1-1,once,.,.,CASSQNLYRFGTGAFF
TRBV11-2,TRBJ2-7,many,TRBD1,TGTGCCAGCAGCTTTAGGGCAGGGGGCAGCTACGAGCAGTACTTC,CASSFRAGGSYEQYF
TRBV11-2,TRBJ1-1,.,.,TGTGCCAGGAGCTTAGTGGATAACACAGAAGCTTTCTTT,CARSLVDNTEAFF
TRBV6-5,TRBJ2-7,once,TRBD2,TGTGACTGCAGGCCCACAGCGGGAGGGCTATCGGGAGAGCAGTACTTC,CDCRPTAGGLSGEQYF
TRBV28,TRBJ2-2,.,.,TGTGCCAGCAGTTTATTGGACAGGAACACCGGGGAGCTGTTTTTT,CASSLLDRNTGELFF
TRBV10-3,TRBJ2-1,.,.,TGTGCCATCAGTGAGTCCACAGCGCCCATATACAACGAGCAGTTCTTC,CAISESTAPIYNEQFF
TRBV11-2,TRBJ2-7,.,TRBD1,TGTGCCAGCAGAATCGGGACAGGGGTTCCCTACGAGCAGTACTTC,CASRIGTGVPYEQYF
TRBV5-6,TRBJ2-3,.,.,TGTGCCAGCAGCTTTTCCTTACTTCGGAGGACGCCTAGCACAGATATGCAGTATTTT,CASSFSLLRRTPSTDMQYF
TRBV29-1,TRBJ2-1,.,.,TGCAACGCACCAAATGACGGGACGGATTACAGTGAGCAGTTCTTC,CNAPNDGTDYSEQFF
TRBV15,TRBJ1-2,.,.,TGTGCCACCAGCAGAGATCATGGGGGTGCGTCGGATAATGGCTACACCTTC,CATSRDHGGASDNGYTF
TRBV20-1,TRBJ2-7,.,TRBD2,TGCAGTGCTTATCCTAGGACTAGCGGTACCTACGAGCAGTACTTC,CSAYPRTSGTYEQYF
TRBV29-1,TRBJ1-5,.,TRBD1,TGCAGCGTAGCGGACAGGGGAGGCTTTAGTGCCCAGCATTTT,CSVADRGGFSAQHF
TRBV5-5,TRBJ2-1,many,TRBD2,TGTGCCAGCAGCTCGCCCCGGATAGCGGGAGATAATGAGCAGTTCTTC,CASSSPRIAGDNEQFF
TRBV7-9,TRBJ2-1,.,TRBD1,TGTGCCAGCAGCCCGACAGGGACCTACAATGAGCAGTTCTTC,CASSPTGTYNEQFF
TRBV29-1,TRBJ2-1,.,TRBD1,TGCGGTGTGGGGACAGGGAACAATGAGCAGTTCTTC,CGVGTGNNEQFF
TRBV20-1,TRBJ2-7,.,.,TGCAGTACTAGCCTAGAAGGCACGGGCTACGAACAGTACTTC,CSTSLEGTGYEQYF
TRBV11-2,TRBJ2-7,few,.,TGTGCCAGCAGCTTAGAGAATTTACAGCAGTACTTC,CASSLENLQQYF
TRBV15,TRBJ1-2,once,.,TGTGCCACCAGCGGCGGGATATTCTATGGCTACACCTTC,CATSGGIFYGYTF
TRBV24-1,TRBJ1-2,.,.,TGTGCCACCTGTGATACCGGGACTGCCAGCGTGGGCTACACCTTC,CATCDTGTASVGYTF
TRBV20-1,TRBJ1-5,many,.,TGCAGTGCTAGCGGGCCTAGCCCCAATCAGCCCCAGCATTTT,CSASGPSPNQPQHF
TRBV7-9,TRBJ2-1,many,TRBD2,TGTGCCAGCAGCTTAGTGCGGGAGAAGTTCTTC,CASSLVREKFF
TRBV29-1,TRBJ2-3,many,TRBD2,TGCAGCTCCACAAAGGGGACTAACTTAGATACGCAGTATTTT,CSSTKGTNLDTQYF
TRBV6-2/TRBV6-3,TRBJ2-7,.,.,TGTGCCAAAAGTCGACACCAATACGAGCAGTACTTC,CAKSRHQYEQYF
TRBV20-1,TRBJ2-7,many,.,TGCAGTGCTAAACAAAACTACGAGCAGTACTTC,CSAKQNYEQYF
TRBV11-1,TRBJ1-1,.,TRBD1,TGTACCAGCGAGTCTCGGGACAGGGTAACTGAAGCTTTCTTT,CTSESRDRVTEAFF
TRBV11-2,TRBJ2-6,.,.,TGTGCCAACAGCTTGTTAATCTTTGGGGCCAACGTCCTGACTTTC,CANSLLIFGANVLTF
TRBV5-4,TRBJ1-5,.,TRBD1,TGTGCTAGCAACTTGCAGGGGACAGGCAATCAGCCCCAGCATTTT,CASNLQGTGNQPQHF
TRBV20-1,TRBJ2-1,.,TRBD2,TGCAGTGCTAGAGAGCAAGATCTTCGAGCGGGAGTAGCACACAATGAGCAGTTCTTC,CSAREQDLRAGVAHNEQFF
TRBV28,TRBJ2-2,.,TRBD1,TGTGCCAGCAGTTTAATCAGGGGGCGCACCGGGGAGCTGTTTTTT,CASSLIRGRTGELFF
TRBV29-1,TRBJ2-2,.,TRBD1,TGCAGCGTTGAAAGGGCGATCGGGACAGGCGGTACCGGGGAGCGGTTTTTT,CSVERAIGTGGTGERFF
TRBV11-2,TRBJ2-1,.,.,TGTGCCAGCCAGAGCCTGGGGCAGAGTTACCAGAATGAGCGGTTCTTC,CASQSLGQSYQNERFF
TRBV20-1,TRBJ2-1,.,.,TGCAGTGCTATCGCGCACTTGGTAGCGAAATACAATGAACACTTCTTC,CSAIAHLVAKYNEHFF
TRBV11-2,TRBJ2-7,.,TRBD2,TGTGCCAGTAGCTTAGTGGGCGGGGGGAACGAGCAGTACTTC,CASSLVGGGNEQYF
TRBV6-1,TRBJ2-5,many,.,TGTGCCAGCAGTGAAACACCCACGTACCAAGAGACCCAGTACTTC,CASSETPTYQETQYF
TRBV11-2,TRBJ2-7,.,.,TGTGCCAGCGAGCAGGGAAACTACGGGCAGTACTTC,CASEQGNYGQYF
TRBV11-2,TRBJ2-7,.,.,TGTACCAGCAGCCCCACCTCGGCCGAGCAGTACTTC,CTSSPTSAEQYF
TRBV29-1,TRBJ2-3,many,.,TGCAGCGTTCGTCCGGGGGCCACAGATACGCAGTATTTT,CSVRPGATDTQYF
TRBV12-3/TRBV12-4,TRBJ1-3,many,TRBD1,TGTGCCAGCAGTTTAGAAGGGACAGGGATTGGAAACACCATATATTTT,CASSLEGTGIGNTIYF
TRBV20-1,TRBJ2-1,.,TRBD2,TGCAGTGCTGCTCCTCTAGCGGGGTCTCGGAAAGAGCAGTTCTTC,CSAAPLAGSRKEQFF
TRBV7-8,TRBJ2-4,.,TRBD2,TGTGCCAGCAGCACCGTACTAGCGGGTATTCTTGGAGGACACATTCAGTACTTC,CASSTVLAGILGGHIQYF
TRBV6-1,TRBJ2-2,many,.,TGTGCCAGCAGTGAAGCTGTGACAGCGAACACCGGGGAGCTGTTTTTT,CASSEAVTANTGELFF
TRBV5-4,TRBJ2-5,many,.,TGTGCCAGCAGCTTCCACCAAGAGACCCAGTACTTC,CASSFHQETQYF
TRBV20-1,TRBJ2-7,many,.,TGCAGTGCTATAACCTCCTACGAGCAGTACTTC,CSAITSYEQYF